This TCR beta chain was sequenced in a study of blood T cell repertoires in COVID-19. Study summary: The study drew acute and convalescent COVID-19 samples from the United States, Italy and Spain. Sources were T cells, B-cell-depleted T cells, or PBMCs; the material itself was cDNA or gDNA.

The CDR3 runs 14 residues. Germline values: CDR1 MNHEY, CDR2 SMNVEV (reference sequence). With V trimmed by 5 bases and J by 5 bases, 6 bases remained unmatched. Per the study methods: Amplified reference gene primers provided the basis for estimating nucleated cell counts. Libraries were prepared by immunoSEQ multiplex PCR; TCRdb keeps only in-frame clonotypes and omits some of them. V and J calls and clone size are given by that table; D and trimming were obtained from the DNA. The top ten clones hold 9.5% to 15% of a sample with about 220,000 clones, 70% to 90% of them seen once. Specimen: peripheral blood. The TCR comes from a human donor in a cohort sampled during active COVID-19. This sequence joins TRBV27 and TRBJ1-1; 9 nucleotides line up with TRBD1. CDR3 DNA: TGTGCCAGCAGTAGAGGACAGGGGTGGACTGAAGCTTTCTTT. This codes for CASSRGQGWTEAFF.